The 25 T cell receptor beta chains below were found in one sample sequenced in a study of cytomegalovirus exposure and HLA in healthy donors. Researchers ran the PCR with 60 Vbeta and 13 Jbeta primers. TCRdb's copy holds only in-frame clones and misses some; the assay was immunoSEQ multiplex PCR. Of some 130,000 clones listed, roughly 70% were seen once; the top ten hold around 3%. The sample consisted of PBMCs. The receptors were gathered from a man in his forties or fifties in good health and CMV-seronegative.

V and J are TRBV7-2 and TRBJ1-5, with D unclear. V was clipped by 2 bases and J by 7 bases, with 12 bases between them. CDR1 and CDR2 from the germline V gene are SGHTA and FQGNSA. This CDR3 is 14 amino acids long. CDR3 bases: TGTGCCAGCAGCTTACCGGGAATAGGGCAGCCCCAGCATTTT. It specifies CASSLPGIGQPQHF.

This clone was detected only a few times. The chain employs TRBV6-5 and TRBJ2-2; TRBD2 might be the D (5 bases). The germline gives CDR1 MNHEY, CDR2 SVGAGI. The CDR3 totals 16 residues. V gave up 4 bases and J gave up 4 bases, with 16 bases separating them. CDR3 loop: CASSSSTTPGTGELFF. The CDR3 nucleotides are TGTGCCAGCAGTTCCTCGACTACTCCGGGCACCGGGGAGCTGTTTTTT.

The J gene is TRBJ2-2, the V gene TRBV19; D uncertain. Deletions cut 3 bases from V and 13 bases from J, with 12 bases between. CDR1 and CDR2 (germline): LNHDA, SQIVND (reference sequence). The CDR3 has 12 residues. CDR3 protein: CASSIERMGLFF. The DNA for the CDR3 is TGTGCCAGTAGTATTGAGCGAATGGGGCTGTTTTTT.

J is TRBJ2-3 and V is TRBV30; 8 nucleotides match TRBD2. The CDR3 sequence is 14 residues long. CDR1 is GTSNPN and CDR2 is SVGIG in the germline V gene (reference sequence). Germline trimming cut 2 bases from V and 5 bases from J; bases unmatched to any gene: 6. CDR3 nucleotides: TGTGCCTGGAGTTTCGGGGGGGCCATAGATACGCAGTATTTT. It codes for CAWSFGGAIDTQYF.

This clone was recorded a few times. The rearrangement joins TRBV29-1 to TRBJ2-1, with 7 bases identical to TRBD1. The germline V gene has CDR1 SQVTM and CDR2 ANQGSEA. CDR3 length equals 16 residues. V was clipped by 1 base and J by 7 bases; unmatched bases: 13. Here the CDR3 reads CSVEGRQGGRLNEQFF. The CDR3 DNA follows: TGCAGCGTTGAAGGTCGACAGGGTGGGCGTTTGAATGAGCAGTTCTTC.

V is TRBV5-1 and J is TRBJ1-1; D not certain. The germline V gene has CDR1 SGHRS and CDR2 YFSETQ. The CDR3 extends over 14 amino acids. The germline V and J ends were trimmed by 5 bases and 5 bases, with 16 bases remaining between them. The CDR3 loop reads CASRRAMGGTEAFF. The CDR3 region has the DNA TGCGCCAGCAGGCGCGCAATGGGAGGGACTGAAGCTTTCTTT.

The sample holds a few counts of this clone. V usage is TRBV29-1 and J usage is TRBJ1-5; maybe TRBD1 (5 bases). The CDR3 extends over 13 amino acids. V lost 7 bases, J lost 6 bases, and 16 bases lay in between. Germline V CDR1 and CDR2: SQVTM, ANQGSEA. The CDR3: CSALDSTSQPQHF. The DNA of the CDR3 is TGCAGCGCCCTTGACAGTACGAGTCAGCCCCAGCATTTT.

The rearrangement uses TRBV4-3 and TRBJ2-1, with 9 positions matching TRBD1. The V gene's germline CDR1 is LGHNA and CDR2 YSLEER. V gave up 0 bases and J gave up 9 bases; unmatched junction bases: 15. The CDR3 is made up of 18 amino acids. The CDR3 here is CASSQDSFNRDRDGEQFF. DNA for the CDR3: TGCGCCAGCAGCCAAGACTCCTTCAACCGGGACAGGGACGGTGAGCAGTTCTTC.

The chain employs TRBV4-1 and TRBJ2-3; TRBD2 matches 9 bases. Per germline, CDR1 MGHRA and CDR2 YSYEKL. CDR3 length: 18 amino acids. The J segment lost 6 bases and the V segment lost 0 bases, leaving 13 bases of the junction unmatched. The CDR3: CASSQDYLAGLSRDTQYF. CDR3 DNA sequence: TGCGCCAGCAGCCAAGATTATCTAGCGGGGCTTTCCAGGGATACGCAGTATTTT.

The V call is TRBV6-5, the J call TRBJ2-7; 8 positions agree with TRBD2. V was pared by 0 bases and J by 3 bases, with 4 bases of the junction left unmatched. CDR1 is MNHEY, CDR2 SVGAGI, per germline. The CDR3 consists of 15 residues. CDR3 DNA: TGTGCCAGCAGTTACTCCGGAGCGGGGGTCTACGAGCAGTACTTC. This translates into CASSYSGAGVYEQYF.

The rearrangement uses TRBV28 and TRBJ2-7; no definite D call. V was pared by 2 bases and J by 0 bases, with 8 bases between. CDR3 length equals 14 residues. The germline gives CDR1 MDHEN, CDR2 SYDVKM. CDR3 DNA sequence: TGTGCCAGCAGTTTAGCACAGACCTCCTACGAGCAGTACTTC. The encoded protein is CASSLAQTSYEQYF.

There are a few counts of this clone. The rearrangement uses TRBV5-1 and TRBJ1-1; TRBD1 might be the D (5 bases). Germline V CDR1 and CDR2: SGHRS, YFSETQ. There are 16 residues in the CDR3. V was shortened by 4 bases and J by 3 bases, with 19 bases between the two germline ends. The CDR3: CASSLRGGDFDTEAFF. The CDR3, as DNA: TGCGCCAGCAGCCTACGTGGGGGGGACTTTGACACTGAAGCTTTCTTT.

The chain joins TRBV2 to TRBJ2-4; D possibly corresponds to TRBD2 (6 bases). V was cut by 6 bases and J by 6 bases, with 15 bases left in between. The CDR3 contains 14 residues. Germline-derived CDR1 and CDR2 are SNHLY and FYNNEI. The CDR3: CASSDTGTGNIQYF. The CDR3 DNA is TGTGCCAGCAGCGACACCGGGACTGGAAACATTCAGTACTTC.

This chain connects TRBV11-3 to TRBJ2-7; TRBD1 matches 7 bases. Trimming at V came to 1 base and at J to 5 bases, leaving 8 bases not matched to a gene. This CDR3 is 15 amino acids long. Germline values: CDR1 SGHNT, CDR2 YENEEA. CDR3 amino acids: CASSLVSGTDHEQYF. In DNA, the CDR3 is TGTGCCAGCAGCTTAGTATCCGGGACAGACCACGAGCAGTACTTC.

The V and J genes are TRBV2 and TRBJ1-5; D unresolved. V dropped 4 bases and J dropped 4 bases, with 5 bases sitting between them. The CDR3 loop spans 12 amino acids. The germline CDR1 and CDR2 sequences are SNHLY and FYNNEI. The CDR3 nucleotides read TGTGCCAGCAGTGGGGAGAATCAGCCCCAGCATTTT. It translates to CASSGENQPQHF. The entire variable domain, with the rest obtained from reference TRBV2 and TRBJ1-5, is as follows: EPEVTQTPSHQVTQMGQEVILRCVPISNHLYFYWYRQILGQKVEFLVSFYNNEISEKSEIFDDQFSVERPDGSNFTLKIRSTKLEDSAMYFCASSGENQPQHFGDGTRLSIL.

The rearrangement uses TRBV7-2 and TRBJ1-3; D uncertain. CDR1 and CDR2 (germline): SGHTA, FQGNSA. Between the trimmed V and J ends, which lost 6 bases and 0 bases, there was a span of 9 bases. The CDR3 spans 14 residues. The CDR3 here is CASRGGVSGNTIYF. CDR3 sequence (DNA): TGTGCCAGCAGGGGTGGAGTCTCTGGAAACACCATATATTTT.

The chain links TRBV7-3 to TRBJ2-2; D unresolved. The CDR3 covers 13 residues. Germline V lookup: CDR1 SGHTA, CDR2 FQGTGA. V lost 3 bases and J 0 bases, leaving 2 bases between the germline ends. The CDR3 DNA is TGTGCCAGCAGCTTCTCGAACACCGGGGAGCTGTTTTTT. Translating gives CASSFSNTGELFF.

The chain uses TRBV4-3 and TRBJ2-3; 7 nucleotides line up with TRBD2. The ends lost 0 bases at V and 7 bases at J; junction bases unmatched: 16. Germline V CDR1 and CDR2: LGHNA, YSLEER. The CDR3 extends over 18 amino acids. CDR3 amino acids: CASSQEGGAGIPLNTQYF. CDR3 coding DNA: TGCGCCAGCAGCCAAGAGGGGGGAGCGGGAATACCCTTGAATACGCAGTATTTT.

The chain recombines TRBV5-3 with TRBJ1-5, with 8 positions matching TRBD1. TRBV5-3 carries the ORF label, with uncertain function. The CDR3 totals 17 residues. Losses at the gene ends were 4 bases for V and 3 bases for J; bases not matched to a gene: 12. In DNA, the CDR3 is TGTGCCAGAAGCCCGGGACAGGCAAGAGCCCCCAATCAGCCCCAGCATTTT. It codes for CARSPGQARAPNQPQHF.

The chain combines TRBV19 with TRBJ2-5; D not resolved. V shed 5 bases and J shed 3 bases, with 4 bases lying between them. The CDR3 totals 11 residues. The germline V gene encodes CDR1 LNHDA and CDR2 SQIVND (reference sequence). The CDR3 sequence: CASSLKETQYF. The CDR3, as DNA: TGTGCCAGTAGTCTAAAAGAGACCCAGTACTTC.

The J gene is TRBJ2-7, the V gene TRBV19; D uncertain. CDR1 LNHDA and CDR2 SQIVND come from the germline V gene (reference sequence). With 5 bases removed from V and 1 base from J, the gap between germline ends came to 9 bases. CDR3 length equals 13 residues. The CDR3 is CASSPQVSYEQYF. CDR3 bases: TGTGCCAGTAGTCCCCAGGTGTCCTACGAGCAGTACTTC.

The table lists this clone with a few counts. The chain links TRBV28 to TRBJ1-1; no definite D call. There are 13 residues in the CDR3. Germline V lookup: CDR1 MDHEN, CDR2 SYDVKM. V lost 2 bases and J 2 bases, leaving 6 bases between the germline ends. CDR3 residues: CASSLIRNTEAFF. DNA for the CDR3: TGTGCCAGCAGTTTAATCAGAAACACTGAAGCTTTCTTT.

The chain uses TRBV2 and TRBJ1-4; no reliable D call. The ends were cut back, 0 bases at V and 4 bases at J, with 9 bases in the middle. This CDR3 is built from 15 residues. CDR1 and CDR2 (germline): SNHLY, FYNNEI. CDR3 in amino acids: CASSEALRSNEKLFF. Here the CDR3 DNA reads TGTGCCAGCAGTGAAGCTCTTAGAAGTAATGAAAAACTGTTTTTT.

This clone was seen only a few times. The chain uses TRBV6-6 and TRBJ2-3, with 10 nucleotides matching TRBD2. V lost 6 bases and J lost 6; bases outside the gene matches: 12. Germline V CDR1 and CDR2: MNHNY, SVGAGI (reference sequence). This CDR3 has 16 amino acids. The chain's CDR3 is CASSQRLAGTGDTQYF. DNA for the CDR3: TGTGCCAGCAGCCAAAGACTAGCGGGCACCGGCGATACGCAGTATTTT.

The V and J genes are TRBV9 and TRBJ2-1; 9 bases match TRBD2. The CDR3 length is 15 residues. The germline gives CDR1 SGDLS, CDR2 YYNGEE. The V segment lost 1 base and the J segment 4 bases; nucleotides outside the gene matches: 3. CDR3 amino acids: CASSVWLAGYNEQFF. DNA for the CDR3: TGTGCCAGCAGCGTATGGCTAGCGGGATACAATGAGCAGTTCTTC.